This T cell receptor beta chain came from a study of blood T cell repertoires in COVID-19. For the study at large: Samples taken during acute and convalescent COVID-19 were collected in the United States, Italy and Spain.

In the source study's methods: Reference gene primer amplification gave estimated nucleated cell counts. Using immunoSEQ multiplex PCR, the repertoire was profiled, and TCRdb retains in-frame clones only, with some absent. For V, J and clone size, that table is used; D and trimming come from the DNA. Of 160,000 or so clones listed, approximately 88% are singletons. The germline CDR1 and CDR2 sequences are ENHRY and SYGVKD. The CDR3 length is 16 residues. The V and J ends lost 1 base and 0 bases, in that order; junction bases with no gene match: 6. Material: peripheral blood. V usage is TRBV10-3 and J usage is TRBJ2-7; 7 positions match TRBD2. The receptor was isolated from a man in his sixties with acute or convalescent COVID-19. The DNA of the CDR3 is TGTGCCATCAGTGAGTACCAGCGGGGTAGCTCCTACGAGCAGTACTTC. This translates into CAISEYQRGSSYEQYF.